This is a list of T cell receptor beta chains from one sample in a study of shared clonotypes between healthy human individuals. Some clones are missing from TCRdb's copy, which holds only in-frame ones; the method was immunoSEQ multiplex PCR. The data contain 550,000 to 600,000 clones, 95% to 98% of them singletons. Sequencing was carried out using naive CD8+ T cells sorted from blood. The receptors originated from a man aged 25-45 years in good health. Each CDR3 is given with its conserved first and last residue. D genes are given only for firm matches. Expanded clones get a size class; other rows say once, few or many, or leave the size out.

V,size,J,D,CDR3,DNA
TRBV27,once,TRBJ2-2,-,CASSPTRAGELFF,TGTGCCAGCAGTCCCACTAGGGCCGGGGAGCTGTTTTTT
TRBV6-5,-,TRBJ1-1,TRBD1,CASNPTGGYTEAFF,TGTGCCAGCAATCCGACAGGGGGCTACACTGAAGCTTTCTTT
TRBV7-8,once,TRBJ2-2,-,CASSFTTSLTGELFF,TGTGCCAGCAGCTTTACCACAAGCCTCACCGGGGAGCTGTTTTTT
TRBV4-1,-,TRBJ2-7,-,CASSQELGRYEQYF,TGCGCCAGCAGCCAAGAACTCGGCCGCTACGAGCAGTACTTC
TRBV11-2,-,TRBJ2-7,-,CASSPSAFEQYF,TGTGCCAGCAGCCCTAGCGCTTTCGAGCAGTACTTC
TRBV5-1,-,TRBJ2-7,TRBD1,CASSFYRGRSYEQYF,TGCGCCAGCAGCTTTTACAGGGGTCGGTCCTACGAGCAGTACTTC
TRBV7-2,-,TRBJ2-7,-,CASSRPGIPHSYEQYF,TGTGCCAGCAGCCGGCCAGGGATCCCACACTCCTACGAGCAGTACTTC
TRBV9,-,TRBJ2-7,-,CASSVAQGYYEQYF,TGTGCCAGCAGCGTAGCGCAGGGATACTACGAGCAGTACTTC
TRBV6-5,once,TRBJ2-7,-,CATRTPSYEQYF,TGTGCCACCCGGACTCCCTCCTACGAGCAGTACTTC
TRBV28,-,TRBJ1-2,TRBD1,CASSSASLQGGYGYTF,TGTGCCAGCAGTTCCGCCTCCTTACAGGGGGGCTATGGCTACACCTTC
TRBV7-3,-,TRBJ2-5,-,CASSLGGAGETQYF,TGTGCCAGCAGCTTAGGGGGAGCGGGTGAGACCCAGTACTTC
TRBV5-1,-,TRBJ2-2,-,CASRDVRTGELFF,TGCGCCAGCAGAGACGTTCGAACCGGGGAGCTGTTTTTT
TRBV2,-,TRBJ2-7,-,CASSEGVWQGGYEQYF,TGTGCCAGCAGTGAAGGGGTTTGGCAGGGGGGCTACGAGCAGTACTTC
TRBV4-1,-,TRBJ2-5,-,CASSQDQGTQYF,TGCGCCAGCAGCCAAGATCAGGGGACCCAGTACTTC
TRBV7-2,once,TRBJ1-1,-,CASGVTQGTEAFF,TGTGCCAGCGGCGTAACGCAGGGCACTGAAGCTTTCTTT
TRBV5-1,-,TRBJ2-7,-,CASSWRDTDYEQYF,TGCGCCAGCAGCTGGCGGGACACCGACTACGAGCAGTACTTC
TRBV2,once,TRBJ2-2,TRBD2,CASRGGLAGAGELFF,TGTGCCAGCAGAGGTGGACTAGCGGGAGCCGGGGAGCTGTTTTTT
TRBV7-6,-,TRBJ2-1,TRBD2,CASTPSLAGEGDNEQFF,TGTGCCAGCACCCCCTCTCTAGCGGGAGAGGGAGACAATGAGCAGTTCTTC
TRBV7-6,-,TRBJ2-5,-,CASSQESGGWETQYF,TGTGCCAGCAGCCAGGAGTCGGGGGGCTGGGAGACCCAGTACTTC
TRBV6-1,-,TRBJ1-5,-,CASSSGIGTWEPQHF,TGTGCCAGCAGTTCCGGGATTGGGACTTGGGAGCCCCAGCATTTT
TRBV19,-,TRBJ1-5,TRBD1,CACGTVPQPQHF,TGTGCTTGTGGGACAGTTCCTCAGCCCCAGCATTTT
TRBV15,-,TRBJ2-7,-,CATRRGDSRNYEQYF,TGTGCCACCAGGCGCGGGGACAGCCGAAACTACGAGCAGTACTTC
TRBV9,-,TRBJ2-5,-,CASSVHLKETQYF,TGTGCCAGCAGCGTACACCTAAAAGAGACCCAGTACTTC